One TCR beta chain is described in this entry. Germline V gene data show CDR1 as SGHNT and CDR2 as YYREEE (reference sequence). J was trimmed by 3 bases and V by 4 bases; bases with no gene match: 0. This CDR3 has 13 amino acids. This sample is part of a study of blood T cell repertoires in COVID-19. Looking at the study overall: Samples of COVID-19 (acute and convalescent) were obtained from the United States, Italy and Spain.

Authors' methods: Reference gene primers were amplified, and this amplification served to estimate nucleated cell counts. Libraries were prepared by immunoSEQ multiplex PCR; TCRdb keeps only in-frame clonotypes and omits some of them. The V and J calls and clone size come from that table; D and trimming were worked out from the DNA. The repertoire holds some 220,000 clones, with roughly 80% as singletons. The chain recombines TRBV5-4 with TRBJ1-1, with TRBD1 matching 10 bases. The sequence was obtained from a woman aged 60-75 years with acute or convalescent COVID-19. The material sequenced was peripheral blood. As DNA, the CDR3 is TGTGCCAGCAGCGGGACAGGGGACACTGAAGCTTTCTTT. Encoded protein: CASSGTGDTEAFF.